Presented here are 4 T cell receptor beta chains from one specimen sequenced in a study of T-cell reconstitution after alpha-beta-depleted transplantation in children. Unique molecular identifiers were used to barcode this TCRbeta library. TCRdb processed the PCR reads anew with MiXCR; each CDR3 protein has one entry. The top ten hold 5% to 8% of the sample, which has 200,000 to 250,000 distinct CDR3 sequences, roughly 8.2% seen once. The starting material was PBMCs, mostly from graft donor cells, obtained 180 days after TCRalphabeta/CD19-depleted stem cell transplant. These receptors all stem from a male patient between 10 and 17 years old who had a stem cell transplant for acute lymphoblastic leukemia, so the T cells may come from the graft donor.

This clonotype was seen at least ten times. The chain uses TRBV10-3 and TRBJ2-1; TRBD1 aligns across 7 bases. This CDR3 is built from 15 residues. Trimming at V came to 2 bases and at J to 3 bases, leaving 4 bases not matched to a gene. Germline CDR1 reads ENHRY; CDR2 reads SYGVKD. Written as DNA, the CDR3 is TGTGCCATCAGTGAGCGACGGGACAGCTACAATGAGCAGTTCTTC. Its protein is CAISERRDSYNEQFF.

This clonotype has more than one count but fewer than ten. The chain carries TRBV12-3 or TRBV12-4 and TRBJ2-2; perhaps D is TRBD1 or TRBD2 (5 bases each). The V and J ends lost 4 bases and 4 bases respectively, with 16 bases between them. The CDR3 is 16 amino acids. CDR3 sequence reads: CASSSKTGRGTGELFF. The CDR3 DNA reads TGTGCCAGCAGTTCCAAAACAGGACGGGGCACCGGGGAGCTGTTTTTT.

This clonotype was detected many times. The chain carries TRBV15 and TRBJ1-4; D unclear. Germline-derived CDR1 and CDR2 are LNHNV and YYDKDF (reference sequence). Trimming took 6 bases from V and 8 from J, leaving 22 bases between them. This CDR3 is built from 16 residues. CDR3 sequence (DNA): TGTGCCACCAGTCATTCCGGCACGGCTAGGGTGGAAAAACTGTTTTTT. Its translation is CATSHSGTARVEKLFF.

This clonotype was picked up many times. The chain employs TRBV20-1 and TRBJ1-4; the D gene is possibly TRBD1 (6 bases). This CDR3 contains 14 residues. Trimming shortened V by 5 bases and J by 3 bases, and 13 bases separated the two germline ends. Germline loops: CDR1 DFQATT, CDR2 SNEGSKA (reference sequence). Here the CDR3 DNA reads TGCAGTGCTTCTAAAGGGGGGCCTAATGAAAAACTGTTTTTT. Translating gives CSASKGGPNEKLFF.